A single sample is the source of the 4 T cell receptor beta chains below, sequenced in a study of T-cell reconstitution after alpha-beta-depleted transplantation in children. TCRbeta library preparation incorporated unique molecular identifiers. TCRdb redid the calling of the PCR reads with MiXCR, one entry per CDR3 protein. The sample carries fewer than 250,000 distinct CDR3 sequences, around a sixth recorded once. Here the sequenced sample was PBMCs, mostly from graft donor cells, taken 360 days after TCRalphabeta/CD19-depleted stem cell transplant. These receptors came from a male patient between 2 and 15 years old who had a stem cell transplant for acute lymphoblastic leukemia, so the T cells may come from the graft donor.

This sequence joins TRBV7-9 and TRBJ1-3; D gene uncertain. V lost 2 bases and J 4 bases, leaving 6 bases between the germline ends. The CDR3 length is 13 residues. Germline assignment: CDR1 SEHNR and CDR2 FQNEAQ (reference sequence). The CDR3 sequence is CASSLITGNTIYF. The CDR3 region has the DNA TGTGCCAGCAGCTTAATAACCGGAAACACCATATATTTT.

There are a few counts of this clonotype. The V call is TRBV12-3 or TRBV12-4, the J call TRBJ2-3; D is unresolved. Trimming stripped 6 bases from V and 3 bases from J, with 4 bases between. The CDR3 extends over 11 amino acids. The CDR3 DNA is TGTGCCAGCAGAAAGACAGATACGCAGTATTTT. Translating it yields CASRKTDTQYF.

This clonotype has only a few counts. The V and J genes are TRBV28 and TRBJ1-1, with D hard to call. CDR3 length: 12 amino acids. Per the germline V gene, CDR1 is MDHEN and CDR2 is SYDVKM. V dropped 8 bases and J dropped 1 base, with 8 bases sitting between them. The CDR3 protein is CASFVRNTEAFF. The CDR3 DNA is TGTGCCAGCTTCGTTCGGAACACTGAAGCTTTCTTT.

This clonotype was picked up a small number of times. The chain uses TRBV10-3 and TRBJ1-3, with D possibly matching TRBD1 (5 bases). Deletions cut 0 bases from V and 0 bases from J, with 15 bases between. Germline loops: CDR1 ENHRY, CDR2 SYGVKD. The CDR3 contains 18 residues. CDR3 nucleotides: TGTGCCATCAGTGAGTCGCCGGGGGGAGGTGTCTCTGGAAACACCATATATTTT. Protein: CAISESPGGGVSGNTIYF.